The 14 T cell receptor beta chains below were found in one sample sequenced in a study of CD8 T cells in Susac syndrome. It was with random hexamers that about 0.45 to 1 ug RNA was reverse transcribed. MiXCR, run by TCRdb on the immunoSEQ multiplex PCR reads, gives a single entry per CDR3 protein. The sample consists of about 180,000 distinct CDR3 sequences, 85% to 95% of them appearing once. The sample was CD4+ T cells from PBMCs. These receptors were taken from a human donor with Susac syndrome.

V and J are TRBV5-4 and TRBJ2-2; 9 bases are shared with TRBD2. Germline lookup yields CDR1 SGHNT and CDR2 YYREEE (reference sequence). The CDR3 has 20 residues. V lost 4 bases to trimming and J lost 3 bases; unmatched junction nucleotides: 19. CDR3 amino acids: CASSIGLRREGRWDTGELFF. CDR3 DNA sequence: TGTGCCAGCAGCATTGGCCTGAGGCGGGAGGGCCGGTGGGACACCGGGGAGCTGTTTTTT.

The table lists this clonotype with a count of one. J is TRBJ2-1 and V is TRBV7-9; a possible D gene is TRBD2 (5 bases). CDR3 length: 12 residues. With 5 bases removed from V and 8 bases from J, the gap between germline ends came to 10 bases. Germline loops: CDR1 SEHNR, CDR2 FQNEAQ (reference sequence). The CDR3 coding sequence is TGTGCCAGCAGCCTTAGCGCGTATGAGCAGTTCTTC. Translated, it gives CASSLSAYEQFF. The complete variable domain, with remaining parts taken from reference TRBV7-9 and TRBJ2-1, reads DTGVSQNPRHKITKRGQNVTFRCDPISEHNRLYWYRQTLGQGPEFLTYFQNEAQLEKSRLLSDRFSAERPKGSFSTLEIQRTEQGDSAMYLCASSLSAYEQFFGPGTRLTVL.

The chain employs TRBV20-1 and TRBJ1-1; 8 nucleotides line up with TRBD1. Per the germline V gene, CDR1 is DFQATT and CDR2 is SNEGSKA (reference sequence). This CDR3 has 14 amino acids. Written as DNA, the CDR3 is TGCACCGTCATCGACAGGGGTCCGGACACTGAAGCTTTCTTT. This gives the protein CTVIDRGPDTEAFF.

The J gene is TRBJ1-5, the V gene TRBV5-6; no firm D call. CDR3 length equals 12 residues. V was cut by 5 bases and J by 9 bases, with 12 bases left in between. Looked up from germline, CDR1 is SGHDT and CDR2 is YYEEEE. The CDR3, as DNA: TGTGCCAGCAGTTCATCCTTGGGGCCCCAGCATTTT. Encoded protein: CASSSSLGPQHF.

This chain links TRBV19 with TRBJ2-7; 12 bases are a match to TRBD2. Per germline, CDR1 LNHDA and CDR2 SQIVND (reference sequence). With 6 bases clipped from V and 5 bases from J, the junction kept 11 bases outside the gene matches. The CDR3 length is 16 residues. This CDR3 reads CASRTSRTSGVHEQYF. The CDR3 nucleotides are TGTGCCAGTAGGACATCGAGGACTAGCGGGGTCCACGAGCAGTACTTC. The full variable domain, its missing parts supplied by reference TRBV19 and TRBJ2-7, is DGGITQSPKYLFRKEGQNVTLSCEQNLNHDAMYWYRQDPGQGLRLIYYSQIVNDFQKGDIAEGYSVSREKKESFPLTVTSAQKNPTAFYLCASRTSRTSGVHEQYFGPGTRLTVT.

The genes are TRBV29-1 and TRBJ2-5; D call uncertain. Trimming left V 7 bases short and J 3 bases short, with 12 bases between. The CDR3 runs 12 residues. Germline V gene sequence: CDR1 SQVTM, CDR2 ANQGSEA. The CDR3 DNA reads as TGCAGCGGTTATTCGGGCAAAGAGACCCAGTACTTC. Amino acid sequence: CSGYSGKETQYF.

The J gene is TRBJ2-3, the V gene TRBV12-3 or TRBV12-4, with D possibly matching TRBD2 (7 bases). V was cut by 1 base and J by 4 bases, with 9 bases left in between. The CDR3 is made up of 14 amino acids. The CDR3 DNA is TGTGCCAGCAGTTTAGTCGGGGGGCCAGATACGCAGTATTTT. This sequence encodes CASSLVGGPDTQYF.

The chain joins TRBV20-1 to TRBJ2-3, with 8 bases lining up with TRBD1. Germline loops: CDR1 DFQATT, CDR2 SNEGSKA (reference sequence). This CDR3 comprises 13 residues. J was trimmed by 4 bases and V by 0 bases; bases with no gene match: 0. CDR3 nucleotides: TGCAGTGCTAGAGACAGGGGGCCAGATACGCAGTATTTT. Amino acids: CSARDRGPDTQYF.

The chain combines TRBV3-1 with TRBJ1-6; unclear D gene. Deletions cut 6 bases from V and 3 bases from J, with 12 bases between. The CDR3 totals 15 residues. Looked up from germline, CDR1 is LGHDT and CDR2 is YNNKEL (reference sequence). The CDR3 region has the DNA TGTGCCAGCAGGGGCCCAGGCAACTATAATTCACCCCTCCACTTT. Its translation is CASRGPGNYNSPLHF.

The CDR3 sequence is CASSQDPWEQFF. Here the CDR3 DNA reads TGCGCCAGCAGCCAAGATCCCTGGGAGCAGTTCTTC. The V gene is TRBV4-3, the J gene TRBJ2-1; no definite D call. Germline V lookup: CDR1 LGHNA, CDR2 YSLEER. Trimming took 0 bases from V and 10 from J, leaving 7 bases between them. The CDR3 is made up of 12 amino acids.

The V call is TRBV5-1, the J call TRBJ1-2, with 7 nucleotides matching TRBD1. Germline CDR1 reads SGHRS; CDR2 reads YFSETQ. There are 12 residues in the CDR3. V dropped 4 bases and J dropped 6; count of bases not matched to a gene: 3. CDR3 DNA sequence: TGCGCCAGCAGCGTAGACAGGGATGGCTACACCTTC. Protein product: CASSVDRDGYTF.

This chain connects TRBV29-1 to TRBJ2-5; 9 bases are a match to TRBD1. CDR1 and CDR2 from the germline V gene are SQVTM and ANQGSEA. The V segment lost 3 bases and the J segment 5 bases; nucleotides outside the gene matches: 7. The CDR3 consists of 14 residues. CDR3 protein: CSVESTGGGETQYF. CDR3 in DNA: TGCAGCGTTGAGTCCACAGGGGGCGGCGAGACCCAGTACTTC. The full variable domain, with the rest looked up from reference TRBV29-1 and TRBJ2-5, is SAVISQKPSRDICQRGTSLTIQCQVDSQVTMMFWYRQQPGQSLTLIATANQGSEATYESGFVIDKFPISRPNLTFSTLTVSNMSPEDSSIYLCSVESTGGGETQYFGPGTRLLVL.

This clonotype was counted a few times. CDR3 sequence (DNA): TGCAGCGTTGGACTAGCGCCAGGAGAGACCCAGTACTTC. Protein sequence: CSVGLAPGETQYF. The chain has TRBV29-1 and TRBJ2-5; 8 bases agree with TRBD2. This CDR3 has 13 residues. Trimming at V came to 4 bases and at J to 4 bases, leaving 5 bases not matched to a gene. Germline values: CDR1 SQVTM, CDR2 ANQGSEA.

CDR3 region: CATRYRNTEAFF. In DNA form, the CDR3 reads TGTGCCACCAGGTACAGAAACACTGAAGCTTTCTTT. This chain links TRBV19 with TRBJ1-1; D unresolved. The germline V and J ends were trimmed by 10 bases and 2 bases, with 11 bases remaining between them. CDR1 and CDR2 from the germline V gene are LNHDA and SQIVND (reference sequence). The CDR3 consists of 12 residues.